A single sample gave rise to the 14 T cell receptor beta chains below, sequenced in a study of OX40 agonist ivuxolimab in advanced cancers. Assay used: immunoSEQ multiplex PCR; TCRdb lists only in-frame clones, some missing. This sample carries approximately 70,000 clones, 88% of them seen once, and the ten largest clones take roughly 0.9%. The input for sequencing was CD4+ or CD8+ T cells sorted from blood, taken in a trial of the OX40 agonist ivuxolimab. The receptors shown here come from an adult with an advanced solid tumor such as melanoma, head and neck, liver or kidney cancer.

The V gene is TRBV6-6, the J gene TRBJ1-1; D gene uncertain. CDR3 length: 15 residues. Trimming took off 0 bases at V and 1 base at J, with 9 bases between the two ends. Germline CDR1 reads MNHNY; CDR2 reads SVGAGI (reference sequence). The CDR3 loop is CASSYSRRENTEAFF. The CDR3 DNA reads TGTGCCAGCAGTTACTCGAGGAGGGAGAACACTGAAGCTTTCTTT.

The chain combines TRBV6-5 with TRBJ2-1; possibly TRBD2 for D (6 bases). Per the germline V gene, CDR1 is MNHEY and CDR2 is SVGAGI. Trimming removed 5 bases at V and 9 bases at J, with 11 bases between. This CDR3 region has 12 residues. CDR3 DNA sequence: TGTGCCAGCAGTGCGGGAACGACTGAGCAGTTCTTC. It specifies CASSAGTTEQFF.

The chain is built from TRBV5-1 and TRBJ2-3; TRBD2 matches 9 bases. The CDR3 runs 19 residues. With 2 bases clipped from V and 5 bases from J, the junction kept 18 bases outside the gene matches. Germline V gene sequence: CDR1 SGHRS, CDR2 YFSETQ. CDR3 nucleotides: TGCGCCAGCAGCTTAGGACAGGCGCGGGCGGGAGGGTATGGAGATACGCAGTATTTT. Its translation is CASSLGQARAGGYGDTQYF.

V usage is TRBV21-1 and J usage is TRBJ2-1; no DNA check was done on the table's D call, TRBD1. TRBV21-1 is annotated as a pseudogene. This CDR3 spans 13 amino acids. The DNA of the CDR3 is TGTGCCAGCAGGAGAACAGGGGACAATGAGCAGTTCTTC. This gives the protein CASRRTGDNEQFF.

The chain couples TRBV28 to TRBJ2-5, with D unclear. Germline assignment: CDR1 MDHEN and CDR2 SYDVKM. The length of the CDR3 is 14 residues. V lost 6 bases and J lost 1, with 12 bases in between. The CDR3 reads CASSLSPGQETQYF. CDR3 DNA sequence: TGTGCCAGCAGCCTGTCGCCCGGCCAAGAGACCCAGTACTTC.

The chain employs TRBV2 and TRBJ2-5; D ambiguous. V was clipped by 7 bases and J by 5 bases, with 8 bases between them. Germline assignment: CDR1 SNHLY and CDR2 FYNNEI. This CDR3 region has 11 residues. CDR3 amino acids: CASTVQETQYF. Here the CDR3 DNA reads TGTGCCAGCACTGTTCAGGAGACCCAGTACTTC.

V usage is TRBV10-1 and J usage is TRBJ1-5; maybe TRBD1 (5 bases). The CDR3 extends over 19 amino acids. V shed 0 bases and J shed 2 bases, with 20 bases lying between them. Germline V CDR1 and CDR2: WNHNN, SYGVQD (reference sequence). DNA for the CDR3: TGCGCCAGCAGTGAGTCGCCCAGGGAGAGAGTAAAGGGCAATCAGCCCCAGCATTTT. Its protein is CASSESPRERVKGNQPQHF.

This chain connects TRBV5-1 to TRBJ2-2, with D perhaps being TRBD1 or TRBD2 (5 bases each). Germline CDR1 and CDR2: SGHRS and YFSETQ. CDR3 size: 14 residues. The V end lost 6 bases, the J end lost 6 bases, and 15 bases lay between the germline ends. As DNA, the CDR3 is TGCGCCAGCACCCCGGTTCGGGGCCCCGGGGAGCTGTTTTTT. Translating it yields CASTPVRGPGELFF. Using reference TRBV5-1 and TRBJ2-2 for the parts outside the CDR3, the full variable domain is KAGVTQTPRYLIKTRGQQVTLSCSPISGHRSVSWYQQTPGQGLQFLFEYFSETQRNKGNFPGRFSGRQFSNSRSEMNVSTLELGDSALYLCASTPVRGPGELFFGEGSRLTVL.

The chain uses TRBV23-1 and TRBJ2-5, with D maybe TRBD2 (5 bases). TRBV23-1 counts as an open reading frame of uncertain function. V lost 1 base, J lost 5 bases, and 23 bases lay in between. CDR3 length: 18 residues. CDR3 DNA: TGCGCCAGCAGTCAATGTCACCACCGGGCCGGGGTGGGGGAGACCCAGTACTTC. This gives the protein CASSQCHHRAGVGETQYF.

V is TRBV6-1 and J is TRBJ1-4; 8 nucleotides agree with TRBD1. After removal of 6 bases from V and 6 bases from J, the junction contained 9 bases not matched to a gene. Germline values: CDR1 MNHNS, CDR2 SASEGT. The CDR3 sequence is 15 residues long. The CDR3 DNA sequence: TGTGCCAGCAGCTATTCGACAGGGGTAGATGAAAAACTGTTTTTT. Translating it yields CASSYSTGVDEKLFF.

This chain links TRBV30 with TRBJ2-1; TRBD2 matches 9 bases. Per the germline V gene, CDR1 is GTSNPN and CDR2 is SVGIG (reference sequence). The junction had 2 bases not matched to a gene; V was cut back by 1 base and J by 4 bases. The CDR3 extends over 14 amino acids. The CDR3 bases are TGTGCCTGGAGTGGACTAGCGGTTTACAATGAGCAGTTCTTC. It yields the protein CAWSGLAVYNEQFF.

The genes are TRBV5-6 and TRBJ2-7, with 8 bases aligning to TRBD1. CDR1 is SGHDT and CDR2 is YYEEEE in the germline V gene. The CDR3 extends over 14 amino acids. With 5 bases clipped from V and 0 bases from J, the junction kept 4 bases outside the gene matches. The CDR3 region is CASRGTGSSYEQYF. For the CDR3, the DNA is TGTGCCAGCAGGGGGACAGGTTCCTCCTACGAGCAGTACTTC.

CDR3 in DNA: TGTGCCAGCAGCCAAGGACAGGGGAACTATGGCTACACCTTC. Residues: CASSQGQGNYGYTF. The rearrangement links TRBV28 to TRBJ1-2; 9 bases are shared with TRBD1. The CDR3 loop spans 14 amino acids. The trim removed 6 bases at V and 2 bases at J, leaving 4 bases unmatched. Germline CDR1 reads MDHEN; CDR2 reads SYDVKM.

A note on this clone: An end of the junction does not agree with germline; a read error may underlie this. The rearrangement joins TRBV7-7 to TRBJ1-4; D remains unclear. Germline CDR1 SSHAT, CDR2 FNYEAQ (reference sequence). The CDR3 runs 15 residues. The CDR3 DNA sequence: TGTGCTAGCAGCTTAGGTCCAGCAACTAATGAAAAACTGTTTTTT. It is translated as CASSLGPATNEKLFF.